The 27 T cell receptor beta chains listed next were all sequenced from one sample in a study of cytomegalovirus exposure and HLA in healthy donors. PCR used 60 Vbeta primers and 13 Jbeta primers. Clones were sequenced by immunoSEQ multiplex PCR, and TCRdb holds only the in-frame ones, with some missing. Of around 190,000 clones in the sample, less than 90% are singletons; the top ten hold 0.25% to 0.4%. Sequenced: PBMCs. All receptors derive from a woman in her 30s in good health and CMV-seronegative.

The V call is TRBV20-1, the J call TRBJ1-2; D possibly corresponds to TRBD1 (6 bases). Germline V gene data show CDR1 as DFQATT and CDR2 as SNEGSKA (reference sequence). Trimming removed 5 bases at V and 7 bases at J, with 11 bases between. The CDR3 is 11 residues long. The CDR3 nucleotides read TGCAGTGCTTTCGGACAGTCTGGCTACACCTTC. Protein sequence: CSAFGQSGYTF.

The rearrangement links TRBV11-1 to TRBJ2-5; D is ambiguous. The V end lost 3 bases, the J end lost 0 bases, and 11 bases lay between the germline ends. This CDR3 contains 15 residues. In germline, CDR1 is SGHAT, CDR2 FQDESV (reference sequence). CDR3 loop: CASSFNRPYQETQYF. For the CDR3, the DNA is TGTGCCAGCAGCTTTAACAGACCATACCAAGAGACCCAGTACTTC. The full variable domain, completed using reference TRBV11-1 and TRBJ2-5, is EAEVAQSPRYKITEKSQAVAFWCDPISGHATLYWYRQILGQGPELLVQFQDESVVDDSQLPKDRFSAERLKGVDSTLKIQPAELGDSAMYLCASSFNRPYQETQYFGPGTRLLVL.

This clone was detected once. The rearrangement uses TRBV7-8 and TRBJ1-1, with TRBD1 as a possible D gene (5 bases). The germline V and J ends were trimmed by 5 bases and 1 base, with 14 bases remaining between them. The CDR3 is 15 residues long. Germline V gene sequence: CDR1 SGHVS, CDR2 FQNEAQ. This chain's CDR3 is CASSHPDSTNTEAFF. DNA for the CDR3: TGTGCCAGCAGCCATCCAGACAGCACGAACACTGAAGCTTTCTTT.

V is TRBV10-3 and J is TRBJ1-2; D is uncertain. Germline V gene data show CDR1 as ENHRY and CDR2 as SYGVKD. V dropped 8 bases and J dropped 6 bases, with 10 bases sitting between them. The CDR3 runs to 11 residues. CDR3 nucleotides: TGTGCCATCTCTGTCGGGGATGGCTACACCTTC. Amino acid sequence: CAISVGDGYTF.

The chain employs TRBV6-5 and TRBJ2-2, with D tentatively TRBD1 (5 bases). The germline V gene has CDR1 MNHEY and CDR2 SVGAGI. The CDR3 totals 15 residues. V was cut by 0 bases and J by 7 bases, with 12 bases left in between. CDR3 amino acids: CASSYSAGMGGELFF. The CDR3 DNA is TGTGCCAGCAGTTACTCGGCAGGGATGGGCGGGGAGCTGTTTTTT.

This chain links TRBV15 with TRBJ1-3, with D uncertain. The CDR3 has 15 amino acids. The V gene's germline CDR1 is LNHNV and CDR2 YYDKDF (reference sequence). V was clipped by 0 bases and J by 1 base, with 7 bases between them. The CDR3 DNA sequence: TGTGCCACCAGCAGAGATCCGGGGTCTGGAAACACCATATATTTT. Protein: CATSRDPGSGNTIYF. Variable domain in full (rest from reference TRBV15 and TRBJ1-3): DAMVIQNPRYQVTQFGKPVTLSCSQTLNHNVMYWYQQKSSQAPKLLFHYYDKDFNNEADTPDNFQSRRPNTSFCFLDIRSPGLGDTAMYLCATSRDPGSGNTIYFGEGSWLTVV.

The V gene is TRBV6-1, the J gene TRBJ2-7, with 14 positions matching TRBD2. The germline CDR1 and CDR2 sequences are MNHNS and SASEGT. The J segment lost 6 bases and the V segment lost 5 bases, leaving 6 bases of the junction unmatched. CDR3 size: 15 residues. CDR3 nucleotides: TGTGCCAGCAGTCATCGACTAGCGGGGGGGGGCGAGCAGTACTTC. Translated, it gives CASSHRLAGGGEQYF.

This clone was seen a handful of times. The genes are TRBV29-1 and TRBJ2-3; possibly TRBD2 for D (6 bases). V was pared by 7 bases and J by 0 bases, with 20 bases between. The CDR3 totals 16 residues. Germline V gives CDR1 SQVTM, CDR2 ANQGSEA. This chain's CDR3 is CSAMRDGGLSTDTQYF. The DNA of the CDR3 is TGCAGCGCCATGCGGGATGGGGGTCTTAGCACAGATACGCAGTATTTT.

In this sample, this clone turned up once. This chain links TRBV7-8 with TRBJ1-2; 9 nucleotides agree with TRBD1. The CDR3 contains 15 residues. V was clipped by 5 bases and J by 8 bases; unmatched bases: 12. Germline V lookup: CDR1 SGHVS, CDR2 FQNEAQ. CDR3 sequence reads: CASSPGTGPGKGYTF. CDR3 coding DNA: TGTGCCAGCAGCCCCGGGACAGGGCCGGGTAAGGGCTACACCTTC.

This chain connects TRBV9 to TRBJ1-1; TRBD1 matches at 7 bases. The length of the CDR3 is 16 residues. The germline V gene has CDR1 SGDLS and CDR2 YYNGEE. Germline trimming cut 3 bases from V and 4 bases from J; bases unmatched to any gene: 12. CDR3 DNA: TGTGCCAGCAGCGCCGACAGGGAAAGCACGCTCACTGAAGCTTTCTTT. Translating it yields CASSADRESTLTEAFF.

The CDR3 DNA follows: TGTGCCAGCAGTGAGACTTTCAGCTCCTACAATGAGCAGTTCTTC. Translation: CASSETFSSYNEQFF. This sequence joins TRBV6-1 and TRBJ2-1; D call uncertain. The ends were cut back, 3 bases at V and 0 bases at J, with 9 bases in the middle. The CDR3 sequence is 15 residues long. CDR1 MNHNS and CDR2 SASEGT come from the germline V gene.

V usage is TRBV11-1 and J usage is TRBJ2-6; 7 nucleotides line up with TRBD1. Trimming at V came to 2 bases and at J to 4 bases, leaving 11 bases not matched to a gene. This CDR3 is 18 amino acids long. Germline CDR1 is SGHAT and CDR2 is FQDESV (reference sequence). CDR3 DNA sequence: TGTGCCAGCAGCTTATCGGGACAGACCACCCCCGGGGCCAACGTCCTGACTTTC. As protein: CASSLSGQTTPGANVLTF.

The chain is built from TRBV28 and TRBJ2-2; a possible D gene is TRBD2 (5 bases). Germline loops: CDR1 MDHEN, CDR2 SYDVKM. The CDR3 length is 16 residues. Trimming cost V 7 bases and J 3 bases, with 18 bases left between them. CDR3 residues: CASTLVVGVDTGELFF. CDR3 nucleotides: TGTGCCAGCACCCTCGTAGTGGGAGTTGACACCGGGGAGCTGTTTTTT.

The chain carries TRBV6-5 and TRBJ2-7; TRBD1 might be the D (5 bases). The CDR3 contains 15 residues. V was cut by 7 bases and J by 0 bases, with 16 bases left in between. The germline V gene encodes CDR1 MNHEY and CDR2 SVGAGI. CDR3 loop: CASTPQPRASYEQYF. The CDR3 DNA reads as TGTGCCAGCACCCCCCAGCCCAGGGCCTCCTACGAGCAGTACTTC.

This clone showed up just a few times. The rearrangement uses TRBV19 and TRBJ1-1; 7 bases are shared with TRBD1. V lost 2 bases to trimming and J lost 0 bases; unmatched junction nucleotides: 18. Germline CDR1 reads LNHDA; CDR2 reads SQIVND (reference sequence). The CDR3 runs to 20 residues. The CDR3 is CASSIRIVADRRRLNTEAFF. The CDR3 DNA follows: TGTGCCAGTAGTATAAGAATCGTCGCGGACAGGCGAAGGTTGAACACTGAAGCTTTCTTT.

V is TRBV30 and J is TRBJ2-4, with 7 bases fitting TRBD1. V was pared by 3 bases and J by 15 bases, with 11 bases of the junction left unmatched. The CDR3 totals 12 residues. Germline V gene sequence: CDR1 GTSNPN, CDR2 SVGIG (reference sequence). Here the CDR3 reads CAWRVRQGSSYF. For the CDR3, the DNA is TGTGCCTGGAGAGTAAGACAGGGAAGCTCGTACTTC.

The chain links TRBV19 to TRBJ2-1, with D unclear. Trimming took off 1 base at V and 9 bases at J, with 16 bases between the two ends. Germline V gives CDR1 LNHDA, CDR2 SQIVND (reference sequence). This CDR3 region has 15 residues. CDR3 in amino acids: CASSIAIRLLGEQFF. The CDR3 DNA reads as TGTGCCAGTAGTATAGCGATCAGGCTATTAGGTGAGCAGTTCTTC.

This clone was observed a single time. The chain has TRBV19 and TRBJ1-5; weak D call: TRBD1 (5 bases). V gave up 6 bases and J gave up 0 bases, with 15 bases separating them. The CDR3 sequence is 16 residues long. From germline, CDR1 is LNHDA and CDR2 SQIVND (reference sequence). This CDR3 reads CASRAAGYRSNQPQHF. The CDR3 DNA reads TGTGCCAGTAGAGCCGCAGGGTACCGTAGCAATCAGCCCCAGCATTTT.

This clone was detected a few times. This rearrangement joins TRBV4-2 to TRBJ2-7; D perhaps matches TRBD1 (5 bases). Germline V gives CDR1 LGHNA, CDR2 YNFKEQ. The CDR3 has 17 residues. V lost 0 bases and J lost 4, with 19 bases in between. The CDR3 spells CASSQDEFGQGVYEQYF. The CDR3 DNA follows: TGTGCCAGCAGCCAAGACGAGTTTGGCCAGGGCGTTTACGAGCAGTACTTC.

This clone was detected only a few times. The rearrangement uses TRBV6-1 and TRBJ2-7; maybe TRBD1 (6 bases). V was cut by 0 bases and J by 6 bases, with 9 bases left in between. Germline loops: CDR1 MNHNS, CDR2 SASEGT. This CDR3 contains 13 residues. This chain's CDR3 is CASSEAYRAEQYF. CDR3 nucleotide sequence: TGTGCCAGCAGTGAAGCCTACAGGGCCGAGCAGTACTTC.

The V gene is TRBV6-1, the J gene TRBJ2-7, with no clear D. This CDR3 contains 13 residues. CDR1 and CDR2 (germline): MNHNS, SASEGT. V was cut by 4 bases and J by 4 bases, with 11 bases left in between. Here the CDR3 reads CASSGNSLYEQYF. Written as DNA, the CDR3 is TGTGCCAGCAGTGGAAACAGCCTATACGAGCAGTACTTC.

This clone was seen more than once but under ten times. The chain links TRBV7-9 to TRBJ2-7; the D gene is possibly TRBD2 (6 bases). V gave up 3 bases and J gave up 4 bases, with 13 bases separating them. Germline lookup yields CDR1 SEHNR and CDR2 FQNEAQ (reference sequence). The CDR3 has 14 amino acids. This CDR3 reads CASSFSGTEYEQYF. The DNA for the CDR3 is TGTGCCAGCAGCTTCTCCGGGACTGAGTACGAGCAGTACTTC.

The gene calls are TRBV7-9 and TRBJ2-5, with a tentative D call TRBD1 (6 bases). Between the trimmed V and J ends, which lost 6 bases and 4 bases, there was a span of 9 bases. The CDR3 totals 12 residues. The V gene's germline CDR1 is SEHNR and CDR2 FQNEAQ (reference sequence). The chain's CDR3 is CASRRGGETQYF. DNA for the CDR3: TGTGCCAGCAGGAGAGGGGGAGAGACCCAGTACTTC.

The chain has TRBV6-1 and TRBJ1-2, with 9 bases lining up with TRBD1. The length of the CDR3 is 13 residues. Germline lookup yields CDR1 MNHNS and CDR2 SASEGT. The V gene end was trimmed by 6 bases and the J gene end by 4 bases; junction bases not matched to a gene: 3. CDR3 residues: CASRETGGYGYTF. CDR3 DNA sequence: TGTGCCAGCAGGGAGACAGGGGGCTATGGCTACACCTTC.

The V and J genes are TRBV5-1 and TRBJ2-2; D may be TRBD2 (6 bases). Trimming left V 3 bases short and J 0 bases short, with 12 bases between. Germline V gene data show CDR1 as SGHRS and CDR2 as YFSETQ. CDR3 length: 16 residues. DNA of the CDR3: TGCGCCAGCAGCTGGACTACCCTAACGAACACCGGGGAGCTGTTTTTT. Its protein product is CASSWTTLTNTGELFF.

The rearrangement links TRBV6-1 to TRBJ1-4, with D possibly TRBD1 on 6 matching bases. V was clipped by 6 bases and J by 3 bases, with 23 bases between them. This CDR3 comprises 18 residues. Germline V gene data show CDR1 as MNHNS and CDR2 as SASEGT. The DNA for the CDR3 is TGTGCCAGCAGCGAACACCGGGACATTACTTGGTCTAATGAAAAACTGTTTTTT. It yields the protein CASSEHRDITWSNEKLFF.

This chain connects TRBV5-6 to TRBJ1-2, with D possibly being TRBD1 (6 bases). CDR1 is SGHDT, CDR2 YYEEEE, per germline. The germline V and J ends were trimmed by 4 bases and 8 bases, with 15 bases remaining between them. The CDR3 spans 13 residues. CDR3 bases: TGTGCCAGCAGCCCCGGGGGGGGGCAGGGCTACACCTTC. It specifies CASSPGGGQGYTF.